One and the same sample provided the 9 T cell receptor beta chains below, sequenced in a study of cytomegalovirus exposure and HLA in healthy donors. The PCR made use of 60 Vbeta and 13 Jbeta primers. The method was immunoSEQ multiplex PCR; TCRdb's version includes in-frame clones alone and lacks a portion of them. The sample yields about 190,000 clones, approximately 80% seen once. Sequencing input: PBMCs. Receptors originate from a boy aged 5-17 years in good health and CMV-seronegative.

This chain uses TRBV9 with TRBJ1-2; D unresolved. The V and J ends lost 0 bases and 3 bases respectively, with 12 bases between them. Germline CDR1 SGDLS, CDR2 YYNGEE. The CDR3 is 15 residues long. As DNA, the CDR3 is TGTGCCAGCAGCGTAGGCCAGGAGGCACACTATGGCTACACCTTC. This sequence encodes CASSVGQEAHYGYTF.

The CDR3 DNA follows: TGTGCCAGCATTGGGAGGTTCTTC. Protein sequence: CASIGRFF. V is TRBV2 and J is TRBJ2-1, with D possibly matching TRBD2 (5 bases). The germline V gene encodes CDR1 SNHLY and CDR2 FYNNEI. Between the trimmed V and J ends, which lost 7 bases and 15 bases, there was a span of 7 bases. The length of the CDR3 is 8 residues.

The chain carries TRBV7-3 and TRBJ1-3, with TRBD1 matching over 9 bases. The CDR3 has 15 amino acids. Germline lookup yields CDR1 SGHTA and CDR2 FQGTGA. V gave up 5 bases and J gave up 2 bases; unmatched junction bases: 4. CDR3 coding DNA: TGTGCCAGCAGCCCGGGGACAGGGCCTGGAAACACCATATATTTT. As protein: CASSPGTGPGNTIYF.

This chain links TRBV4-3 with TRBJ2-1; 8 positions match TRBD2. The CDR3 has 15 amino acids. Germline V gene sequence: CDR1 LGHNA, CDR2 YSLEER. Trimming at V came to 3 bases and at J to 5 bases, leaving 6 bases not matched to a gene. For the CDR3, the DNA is TGCGCCAGCAGCCATTTTGGCGGGAGGCACAATGAGCAGTTCTTC. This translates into CASSHFGGRHNEQFF.

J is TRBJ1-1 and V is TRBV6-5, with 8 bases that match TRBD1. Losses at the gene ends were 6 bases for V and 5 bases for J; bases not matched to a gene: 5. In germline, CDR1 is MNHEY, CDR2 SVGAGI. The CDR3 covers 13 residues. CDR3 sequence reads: CASSRTGRTEAFF. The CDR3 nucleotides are TGTGCCAGCAGCCGGACAGGGAGGACTGAAGCTTTCTTT.

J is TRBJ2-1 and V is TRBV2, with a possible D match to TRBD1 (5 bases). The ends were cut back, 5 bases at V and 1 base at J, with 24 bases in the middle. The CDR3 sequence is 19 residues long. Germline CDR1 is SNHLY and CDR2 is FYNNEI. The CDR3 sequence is CASSSEGAAALFSYNEQFF. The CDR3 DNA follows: TGTGCCAGCAGTTCCGAAGGGGCCGCGGCGCTATTTTCCTACAATGAGCAGTTCTTC.

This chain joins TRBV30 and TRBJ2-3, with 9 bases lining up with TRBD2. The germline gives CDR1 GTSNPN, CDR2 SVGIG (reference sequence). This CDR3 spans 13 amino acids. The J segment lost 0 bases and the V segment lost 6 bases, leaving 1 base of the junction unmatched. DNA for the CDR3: TGTGCCTGCACTAGCGGGAGCACAGATACGCAGTATTTT. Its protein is CACTSGSTDTQYF. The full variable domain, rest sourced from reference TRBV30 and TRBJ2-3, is SQTIHQWPATLVQPVGSPLSLECTVEGTSNPNLYWYRQAAGRGLQLLFYSVGIGQISSEVPQNLSASRPQDRQFILSSKKLLLSDSGFYLCACTSGSTDTQYFGPGTRLTVL.

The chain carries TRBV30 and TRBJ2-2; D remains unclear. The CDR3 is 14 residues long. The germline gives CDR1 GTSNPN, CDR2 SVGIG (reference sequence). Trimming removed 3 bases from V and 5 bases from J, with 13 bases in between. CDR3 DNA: TGTGCCTGGAGATCAGCGCCTTTTACCGGGGAGCTGTTTTTT. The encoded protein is CAWRSAPFTGELFF.

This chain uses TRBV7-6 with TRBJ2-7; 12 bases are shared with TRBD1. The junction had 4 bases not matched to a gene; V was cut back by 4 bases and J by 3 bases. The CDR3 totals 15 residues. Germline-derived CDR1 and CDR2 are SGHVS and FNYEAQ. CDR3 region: CASSSGDRGLYEQYF. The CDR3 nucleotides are TGTGCCAGCAGCTCAGGGGACAGGGGGCTCTACGAGCAGTACTTC.